Shown below are 14 T cell receptor beta chains from a single sample sequenced in a study of Ad26.COV2.S vaccination and SARS-CoV-2 variants. As to treatment: around 19 received Ad26.COV2.S at low or high dose, single or two shots; about 5 received placebo; per-sample allocation not given. Specimens were obtained on day 63 following the first vaccine or placebo injection. Produced via immunoSEQ multiplex PCR; TCRdb's table is partial and in-frame only. The data show a few hundred thousand clones, roughly 91% seen once. The starting material was peripheral blood, obtained in a trial of Ad26.COV2.S vaccine versus placebo. All receptors derive from a person aged 18-60 years who received the Ad26.COV2.S COVID-19 vaccine or a placebo.

There are a few counts of this clone. The genes are TRBV27 and TRBJ2-7, with D perhaps TRBD1 (6 bases). The CDR3 spans 15 residues. V shed 5 bases and J shed 5 bases, with 19 bases lying between them. CDR1 is MNHEY, CDR2 SMNVEV, per germline (reference sequence). The CDR3 bases are TGTGCCAGCAGTCGTCGACAGGCCGCCAGGGACGAGCAGTACTTC. Amino acids: CASSRRQAARDEQYF.

This chain connects TRBV15 to TRBJ2-7; D is unresolved. The CDR3 is 12 residues long. V lost 5 bases to trimming and J lost 2 bases, with 7 bases between them. In germline, CDR1 is LNHNV, CDR2 YYDKDF (reference sequence). Here the CDR3 DNA reads TGTGCCACCAGCGGTCGGACCTACGAGCAGTACTTC. Amino acid sequence: CATSGRTYEQYF.

V and J are TRBV27 and TRBJ2-2; D uncertain. The CDR3 runs 15 residues. Germline V CDR1 and CDR2: MNHEY, SMNVEV (reference sequence). V lost 6 bases to trimming and J lost 1 base, with 12 bases between them. CDR3 sequence: CASSGDMLNTGELFF. The DNA for the CDR3 is TGTGCCAGCAGCGGAGACATGTTGAACACCGGGGAGCTGTTTTTT.

The chain couples TRBV6-5 to TRBJ2-1; 10 nucleotides agree with TRBD2. CDR3 length: 14 amino acids. The V and J ends lost 4 bases and 9 bases, in that order; junction bases with no gene match: 6. Germline values: CDR1 MNHEY, CDR2 SVGAGI. CDR3 bases: TGTGCCAGCAGTTCGGGACTAGCGTTTGGTGAGCAGTTCTTC. Translation gives CASSSGLAFGEQFF.

The chain carries TRBV30 and TRBJ2-7; TRBD2 might be the D (6 bases). V was clipped by 0 bases and J by 7 bases, with 16 bases between them. The CDR3 length is 14 residues. The V gene's germline CDR1 is GTSNPN and CDR2 SVGIG (reference sequence). CDR3 sequence (DNA): TGTGCCTGGAGTGTAATGGGGTCCGCGGGGGAGCAGTACTTC. As protein: CAWSVMGSAGEQYF.

This clone was counted once. The V and J genes are TRBV5-1 and TRBJ2-1; 8 positions agree with TRBD2. CDR3 length: 15 amino acids. V trimming: 5 bases; J trimming: 0 bases; junction bases outside the gene matches: 4. From germline, CDR1 is SGHRS and CDR2 YFSETQ. CDR3 in amino acids: CASSIAGTSYNEQFF. Written as DNA, the CDR3 is TGCGCCAGCAGTATAGCGGGGACCTCCTACAATGAGCAGTTCTTC.

The J gene is TRBJ2-1, the V gene TRBV24-1, with 8 positions matching TRBD1. V was pared by 6 bases and J by 4 bases, with 7 bases of the junction left unmatched. The CDR3 spans 15 residues. From germline, CDR1 is KGHDR and CDR2 SFDVKD. The CDR3 spells CATSSPDREYNEQFF. The CDR3 region has the DNA TGTGCCACCAGTTCCCCGGACAGGGAGTACAATGAGCAGTTCTTC.

The CDR3 loop reads CSARGYTYGYTF. The CDR3 DNA sequence: TGCAGCGCTCGGGGTTACACCTATGGCTACACCTTC. The genes are TRBV29-1 and TRBJ1-2; D unresolved. V gave up 7 bases and J gave up 4 bases, with 13 bases separating them. The germline gives CDR1 SQVTM, CDR2 ANQGSEA. The CDR3 loop spans 12 amino acids.

In its sample, this clone was seen once. The chain has TRBV7-8 and TRBJ2-5, with 9 bases aligning to TRBD1. Germline CDR1 and CDR2: SGHVS and FQNEAQ. The trim removed 5 bases at V and 9 bases at J, leaving 16 bases unmatched. The CDR3 totals 16 residues. The CDR3 DNA is TGTGCCAGCAGCGCCCGGGACAGGGTTGACCTGGGGGCCCAGTACTTC. This gives the protein CASSARDRVDLGAQYF.

The V and J genes are TRBV29-1 and TRBJ2-7; 11 bases match TRBD1. J lost 5 bases, V lost 0 bases, and 3 bases had no gene match. Germline V lookup: CDR1 SQVTM, CDR2 ANQGSEA. The CDR3 contains 14 residues. The DNA for the CDR3 is TGCAGCGTTGAAGACGGACAGGGGGCTAACGAGCAGTACTTC. Protein: CSVEDGQGANEQYF.

J is TRBJ1-5 and V is TRBV4-2; unclear D gene. The CDR3 covers 13 residues. Germline CDR1 reads LGHNA; CDR2 reads YNFKEQ. V shed 0 bases and J shed 6 bases, with 6 bases lying between them. For the CDR3, the DNA is TGTGCCAGCAGCCAAGAGGAGTTTCAGCCCCAGCATTTT. Amino acids: CASSQEEFQPQHF.

J is TRBJ1-5 and V is TRBV2, with 8 bases that match TRBD1. V was pared by 5 bases and J by 2 bases, with 2 bases of the junction left unmatched. CDR1 SNHLY and CDR2 FYNNEI come from the germline V gene. This CDR3 has 14 amino acids. CDR3 bases: TGTGCCAGCAGTCCACAGGGGGGCAATCAGCCCCAGCATTTT. Amino acid sequence: CASSPQGGNQPQHF.

J is TRBJ2-1 and V is TRBV6-2 or TRBV6-3; 11 bases line up with TRBD2. Germline CDR1 is MNHEY and CDR2 is SVGEGT. The CDR3 loop spans 17 amino acids. Unmatched junction bases numbered 7, after V lost 0 bases and J lost 6 bases. CDR3 sequence (DNA): TGTGCCAGCAGTTACTCTACTAGCGGGAGAATAGGCAATGAGCAGTTCTTC. Protein sequence: CASSYSTSGRIGNEQFF.

This clone was recorded a few times. The chain joins TRBV12-3 or TRBV12-4 to TRBJ1-5; 7 positions agree with TRBD1. The CDR3 contains 13 residues. Trimming at V came to 6 bases and at J to 1 base, leaving 0 bases not matched to a gene. The DNA for the CDR3 is TGTGCCAGCAGGGGACAGAGCAATCAGCCCCAGCATTTT. Translated: CASRGQSNQPQHF.